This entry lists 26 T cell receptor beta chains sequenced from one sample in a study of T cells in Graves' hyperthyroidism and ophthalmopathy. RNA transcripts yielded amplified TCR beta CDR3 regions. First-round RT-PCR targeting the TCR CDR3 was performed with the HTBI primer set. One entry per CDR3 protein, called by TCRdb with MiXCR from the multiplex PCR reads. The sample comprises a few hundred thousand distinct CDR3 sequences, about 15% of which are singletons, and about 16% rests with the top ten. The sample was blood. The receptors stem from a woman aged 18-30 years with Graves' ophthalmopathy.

DNA for the CDR3: TGTGCCAGCAGCCAAGATCGTACTAGCGGCGACACCGGGGAGCTGTTTTTT. It is translated as CASSQDRTSGDTGELFF. This chain links TRBV4-2 with TRBJ2-2; 8 nucleotides line up with TRBD2. The CDR3 is made up of 17 amino acids. CDR1 and CDR2 from the germline V gene are LGHNA and YNFKEQ. V trimming: 0 bases; J trimming: 3 bases; junction bases outside the gene matches: 6.

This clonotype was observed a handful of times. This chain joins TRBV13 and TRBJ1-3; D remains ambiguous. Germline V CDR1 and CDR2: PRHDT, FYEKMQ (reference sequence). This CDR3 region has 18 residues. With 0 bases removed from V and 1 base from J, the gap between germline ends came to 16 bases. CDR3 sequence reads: CASSLGREPGRSGNTIYF. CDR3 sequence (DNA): TGTGCCAGCAGCTTAGGCCGGGAACCCGGAAGATCTGGAAACACCATATATTTT.

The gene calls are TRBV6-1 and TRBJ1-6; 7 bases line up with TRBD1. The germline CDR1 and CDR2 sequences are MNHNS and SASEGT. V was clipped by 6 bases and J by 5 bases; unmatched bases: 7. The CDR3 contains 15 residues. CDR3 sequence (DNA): TGTGCCAGCAGGACTTACAGGGGTGATAATTCACCCCTCCACTTT. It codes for CASRTYRGDNSPLHF.

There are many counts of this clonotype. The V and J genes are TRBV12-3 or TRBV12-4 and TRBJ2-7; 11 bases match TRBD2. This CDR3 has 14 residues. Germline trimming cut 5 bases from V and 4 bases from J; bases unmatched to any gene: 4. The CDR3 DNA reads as TGTGCCAGCAGTGCCGGGACTAGCGGATACGAGCAGTACTTC. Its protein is CASSAGTSGYEQYF.

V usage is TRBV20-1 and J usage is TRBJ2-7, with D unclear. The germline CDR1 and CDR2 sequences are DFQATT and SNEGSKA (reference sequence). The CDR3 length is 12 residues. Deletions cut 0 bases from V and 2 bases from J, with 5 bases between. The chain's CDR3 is CSARDETYEQYF. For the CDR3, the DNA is TGCAGTGCTAGAGATGAAACCTACGAGCAGTACTTC.

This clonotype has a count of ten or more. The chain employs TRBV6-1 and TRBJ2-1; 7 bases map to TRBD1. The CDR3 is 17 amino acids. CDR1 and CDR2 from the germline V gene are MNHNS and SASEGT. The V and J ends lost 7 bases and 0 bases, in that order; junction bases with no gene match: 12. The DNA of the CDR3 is TGTGCCAGCACCTACCGACAGGGTTCAAGCTCCTACAATGAGCAGTTCTTC. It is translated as CASTYRQGSSSYNEQFF.

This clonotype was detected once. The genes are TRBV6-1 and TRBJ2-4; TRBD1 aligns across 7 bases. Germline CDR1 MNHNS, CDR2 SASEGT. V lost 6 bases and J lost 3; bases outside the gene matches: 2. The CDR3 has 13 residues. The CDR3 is CASRGQDKNIQYF. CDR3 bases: TGTGCCAGCAGAGGACAGGACAAAAACATTCAGTACTTC.

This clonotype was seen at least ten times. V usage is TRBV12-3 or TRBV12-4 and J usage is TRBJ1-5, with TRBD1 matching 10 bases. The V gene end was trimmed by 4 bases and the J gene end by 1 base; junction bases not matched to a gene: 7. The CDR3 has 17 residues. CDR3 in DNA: TGTGCCAGCAGTTACGCCGGGACAGGGGAGAGCAATCAGCCCCAGCATTTT. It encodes CASSYAGTGESNQPQHF.

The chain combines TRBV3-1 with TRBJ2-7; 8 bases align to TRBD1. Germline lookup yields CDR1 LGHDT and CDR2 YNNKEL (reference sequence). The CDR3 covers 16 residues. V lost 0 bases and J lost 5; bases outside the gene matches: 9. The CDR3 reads CASSQDTGTGSNEQYF. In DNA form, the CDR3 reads TGTGCCAGCAGCCAAGATACTGGGACAGGAAGTAACGAGCAGTACTTC.

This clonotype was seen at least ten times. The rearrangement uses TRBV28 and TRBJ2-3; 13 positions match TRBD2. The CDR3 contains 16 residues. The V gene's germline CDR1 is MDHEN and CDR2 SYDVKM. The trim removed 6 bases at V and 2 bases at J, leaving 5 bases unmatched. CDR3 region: CASSPGLAGATDTQYF. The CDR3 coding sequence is TGTGCCAGCAGCCCAGGACTAGCGGGGGCCACAGATACGCAGTATTTT. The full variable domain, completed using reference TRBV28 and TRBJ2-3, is DVKVTQSSRYLVKRTGEKVFLECVQDMDHENMFWYRQDPGLGLRLIYFSYDVKMKEKGDIPEGYSVSREKKERFSLILESASTNQTSMYLCASSPGLAGATDTQYFGPGTRLTVL.

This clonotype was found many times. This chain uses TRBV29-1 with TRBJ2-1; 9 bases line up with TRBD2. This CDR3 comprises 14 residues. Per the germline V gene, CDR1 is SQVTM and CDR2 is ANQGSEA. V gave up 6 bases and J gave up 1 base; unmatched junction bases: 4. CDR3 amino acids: CSVRLAESYNEQFF. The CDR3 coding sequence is TGCAGCGTCCGACTAGCGGAATCCTACAATGAGCAGTTCTTC.

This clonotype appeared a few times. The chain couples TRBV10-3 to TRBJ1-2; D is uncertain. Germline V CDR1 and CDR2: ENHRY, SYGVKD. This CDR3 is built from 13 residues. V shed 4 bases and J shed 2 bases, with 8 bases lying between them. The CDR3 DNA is TGTGCCATCAGTGTAACAAAAAACTATGGCTACACCTTC. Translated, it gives CAISVTKNYGYTF.

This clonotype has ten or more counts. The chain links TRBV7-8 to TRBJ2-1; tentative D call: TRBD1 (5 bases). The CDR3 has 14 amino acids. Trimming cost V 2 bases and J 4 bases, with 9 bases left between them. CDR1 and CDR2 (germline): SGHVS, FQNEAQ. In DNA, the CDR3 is TGTGCCAGCAGCTTACGAGCAGGGTACAATGAGCAGTTCTTC. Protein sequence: CASSLRAGYNEQFF.

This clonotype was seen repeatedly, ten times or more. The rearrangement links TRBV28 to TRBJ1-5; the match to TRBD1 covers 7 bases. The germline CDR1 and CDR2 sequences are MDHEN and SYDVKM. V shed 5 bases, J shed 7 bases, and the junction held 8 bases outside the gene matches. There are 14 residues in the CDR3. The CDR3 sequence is CASSPNRGGQPQHF. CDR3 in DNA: TGTGCCAGCAGTCCAAACAGGGGAGGACAGCCCCAGCATTTT.

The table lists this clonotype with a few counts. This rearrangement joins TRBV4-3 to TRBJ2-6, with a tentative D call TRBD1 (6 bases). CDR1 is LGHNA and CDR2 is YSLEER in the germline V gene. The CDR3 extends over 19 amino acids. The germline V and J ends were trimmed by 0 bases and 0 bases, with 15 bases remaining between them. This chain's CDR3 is CASSQDRSTGLSGANVLTF. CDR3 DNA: TGCGCCAGCAGCCAAGACCGCTCGACAGGACTCTCTGGGGCCAACGTCCTGACTTTC.

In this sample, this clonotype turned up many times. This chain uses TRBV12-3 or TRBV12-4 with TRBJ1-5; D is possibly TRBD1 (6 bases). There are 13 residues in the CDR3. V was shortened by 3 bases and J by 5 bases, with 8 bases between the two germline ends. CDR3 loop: CASSFRQDQPQHF. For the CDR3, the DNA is TGTGCCAGCAGTTTTCGACAGGATCAGCCCCAGCATTTT.

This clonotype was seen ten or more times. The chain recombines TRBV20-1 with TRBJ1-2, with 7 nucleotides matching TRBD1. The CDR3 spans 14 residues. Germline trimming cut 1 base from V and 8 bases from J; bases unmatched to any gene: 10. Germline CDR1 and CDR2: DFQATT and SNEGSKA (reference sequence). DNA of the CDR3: TGCAGTGCTAGAGTGGTGGGGCAGGGGGGAGGCTACACCTTC. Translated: CSARVVGQGGGYTF.

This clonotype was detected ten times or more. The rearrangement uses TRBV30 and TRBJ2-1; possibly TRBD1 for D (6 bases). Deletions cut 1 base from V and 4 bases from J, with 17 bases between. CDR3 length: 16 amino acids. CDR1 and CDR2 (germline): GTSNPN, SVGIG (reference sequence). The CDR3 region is CAWSAPLGAWYNEQFF. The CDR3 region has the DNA TGTGCCTGGAGTGCTCCTCTGGGGGCCTGGTACAATGAGCAGTTCTTC.

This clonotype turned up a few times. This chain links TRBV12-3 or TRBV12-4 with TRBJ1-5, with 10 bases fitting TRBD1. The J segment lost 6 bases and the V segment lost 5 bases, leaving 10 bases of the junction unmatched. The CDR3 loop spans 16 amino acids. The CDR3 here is CASSSPGTGVGQPQHF. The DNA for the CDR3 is TGTGCCAGCAGTAGTCCCGGGACAGGGGTAGGTCAGCCCCAGCATTTT.

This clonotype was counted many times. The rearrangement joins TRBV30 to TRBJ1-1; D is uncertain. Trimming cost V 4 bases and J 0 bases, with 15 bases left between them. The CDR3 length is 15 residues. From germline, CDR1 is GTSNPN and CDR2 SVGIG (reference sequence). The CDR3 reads CAWKDGSILNTEAFF. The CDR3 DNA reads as TGTGCCTGGAAAGACGGCAGCATATTGAACACTGAAGCTTTCTTT.

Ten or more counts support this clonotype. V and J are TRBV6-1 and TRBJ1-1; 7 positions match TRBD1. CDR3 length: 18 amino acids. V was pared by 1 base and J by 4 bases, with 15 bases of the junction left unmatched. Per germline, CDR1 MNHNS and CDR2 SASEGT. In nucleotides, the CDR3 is TGTGCCAGCAGTGAAGGCCCCCTTTCGACAGGGTGGGCCACTGAAGCTTTCTTT. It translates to CASSEGPLSTGWATEAFF.

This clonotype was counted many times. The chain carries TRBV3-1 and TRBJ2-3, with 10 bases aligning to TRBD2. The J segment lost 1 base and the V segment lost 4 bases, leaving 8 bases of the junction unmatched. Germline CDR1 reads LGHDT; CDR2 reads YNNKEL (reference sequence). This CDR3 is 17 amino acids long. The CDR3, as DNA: TGTGCCAGCAGCCCCGGACTAGCGGCGGTGGGCACAGATACGCAGTATTTT. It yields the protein CASSPGLAAVGTDTQYF.

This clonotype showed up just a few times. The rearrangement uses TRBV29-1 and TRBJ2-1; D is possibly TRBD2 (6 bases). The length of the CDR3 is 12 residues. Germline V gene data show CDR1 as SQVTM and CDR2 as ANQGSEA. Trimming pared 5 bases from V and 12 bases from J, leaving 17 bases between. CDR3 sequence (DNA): TGCAGCGTTCTATGGGTGCGGGATACGCAGTTCTTC. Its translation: CSVLWVRDTQFF.

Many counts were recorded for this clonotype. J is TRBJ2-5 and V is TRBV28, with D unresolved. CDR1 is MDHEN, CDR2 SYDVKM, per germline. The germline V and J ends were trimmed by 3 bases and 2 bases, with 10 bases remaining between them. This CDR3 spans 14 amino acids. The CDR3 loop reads CASSLAQIQETQYF. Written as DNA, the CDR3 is TGTGCCAGCAGTTTGGCACAGATACAAGAGACCCAGTACTTC.

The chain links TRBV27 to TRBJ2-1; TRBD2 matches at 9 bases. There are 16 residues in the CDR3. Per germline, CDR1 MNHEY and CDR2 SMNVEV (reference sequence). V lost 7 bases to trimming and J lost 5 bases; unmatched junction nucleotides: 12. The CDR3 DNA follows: TGTGCCAGCAATCAAAGGCCTCTAGCGGGGAACAATGAGCAGTTCTTC. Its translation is CASNQRPLAGNNEQFF.

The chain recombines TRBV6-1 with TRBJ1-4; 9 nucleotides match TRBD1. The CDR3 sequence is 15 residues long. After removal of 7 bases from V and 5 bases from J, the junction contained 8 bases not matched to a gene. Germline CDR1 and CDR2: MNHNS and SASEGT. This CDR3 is CASKTPGTGNEKLFF. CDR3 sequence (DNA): TGTGCCAGCAAAACACCGGGGACAGGGAATGAAAAACTGTTTTTT.